These T cell receptor beta chains were read from a single sample in a study of T cell changes during pregnancy in multiple sclerosis. Data came from immunoSEQ multiplex PCR; TCRdb stores just in-frame clones and leaves some out. Among approximately 49,000 clones listed, roughly 90% were seen once. This specimen was peripheral blood, taken after pregnancy. The receptors were gathered from a female donor in good health, enrolled as a control in a pregnancy study. Each CDR3 is given with its conserved first and last residue. D genes are given only for firm matches. Expanded clones get a size class; other rows say once, few or many, or leave the size out.

>TRBJ1-1|TRBV4-1|NA|NA
TGCGCCAGCAGCCAAGAAAGGAGAGGAGGGGTCACTGAAGCTTTCTTT
CASSQERRGGVTEAFF
>TRBJ1-2|TRBV11-2|NA|NA
TGTGCCAGCAGACATGGACAAAATGGCTACACCTTC
CASRHGQNGYTF
>TRBJ2-7|TRBV6-1|NA|NA
TGTGCCAGCAGTGATCTTTTCGGCTACGAGCAGTACTTC
CASSDLFGYEQYF
>TRBJ2-3|TRBV6-6|TRBD1|NA
TGTGCCAGCAGTCTCCGGGACAGGATCTCAGATACGCAGTATTTT
CASSLRDRISDTQYF
>TRBJ1-2|TRBV5-1|TRBD1|NA
TGCGCCAGCAGCCGGTCTGGACAGGATCGATATGGCTACACCTTC
CASSRSGQDRYGYTF
>TRBJ1-6|TRBV19|NA|NA
TGTGCCGTCAGACCGGCGGGCATCAATTCACCCCTCCACTTT
CAVRPAGINSPLHF
>TRBJ1-6|TRBV27|TRBD1|NA
TGTGCCAGCAGTGCCCGACAGGGGGCTCGGAATTCACCCCTCCACTTT
CASSARQGARNSPLHF
>TRBJ2-1|TRBV7-2|TRBD2|NA
TGTGCCAGCAGCCTTAACGGGGGGGGCCTCTATGAGCAGTTCTTC
CASSLNGGGLYEQFF
>TRBJ2-7|TRBV25-1|TRBD2|NA
TGTGCCAGCAGTACCGGGGGGATGAGCTCCTACGAGCAGTACTTC
CASSTGGMSSYEQYF
>TRBJ1-1|TRBV6-6|NA|NA
TGTGCCAGCAGTTACCGCGGACAGAACACTGAAGCTTTCTTT
CASSYRGQNTEAFF
>TRBJ1-1|TRBV5-1|NA|NA
TGCGCCAGCAGCGTGAATGGGGCCAGTGAAGCTTTCTTT
CASSVNGASEAFF
>TRBJ2-7|TRBV5-1|TRBD1|NA
TGCGCCAGCAGCCCGGGACAGGGGGGCGAGCAGTACTTC
CASSPGQGGEQYF
>TRBJ2-7|TRBV5-4|TRBD1|NA
TGTGCCAGCAGCGCAGGACAGGGGCGACGCTCCTACGAGCAGTACTTC
CASSAGQGRRSYEQYF
>TRBJ1-2|TRBV5-1|NA|NA
TGCGCCAGCAGCATTGAGTGGGAGAGGCGCTACACCTTC
CASSIEWERRYTF
>TRBJ2-2|TRBV2|TRBD1|NA
TGTGCCAGCCATCGTGACAGGGGGATCACCGGGGAGCTGTTTTTT
CASHRDRGITGELFF
>TRBJ2-7|TRBV5-4|TRBD2|NA
TGTGCCAGCAGCGACGGGACTATCTACGAGCAGTACTTC
CASSDGTIYEQYF
>TRBJ2-1|TRBV27|TRBD2|NA
TGTGCCAGCAGGAAATGGGAGGGAGAGGGGAATGAGCAGTTCTTC
CASRKWEGEGNEQFF
>TRBJ2-7|TRBV9|TRBD2|NA
TGTGCCAGCAGCGTGGTTGGGGGGGACGAGCAGTACTTC
CASSVVGGDEQYF
>TRBJ1-4|TRBV28|NA|NA
TGTGCCAGCAGTTCGGGACAACGAAGGGAAAAACTGTTTTTT
CASSSGQRREKLFF
>TRBJ2-3|TRBV30|TRBD2|NA
TGTGCCTGGGGCGGGAGGGCTGGGGATACGCAGTATTTT
CAWGGRAGDTQYF
>TRBJ2-7|TRBV6-1|TRBD1|NA
TGTGCCAGCAGGCTATTACCGGACAGGGCCTACGAGCAGTACTTC
CASRLLPDRAYEQYF
>TRBJ1-4|TRBV5-8|TRBD1|NA
TGTGCCAGCAGCCCCCGGGACAGGAATGAAAAACTGTTTTTT
CASSPRDRNEKLFF
>TRBJ2-7|TRBV29-1|NA|NA
TGCGCGGCGACCGGGGACTCAACCTACGAGCAGTACTTC
CAATGDSTYEQYF
>TRBJ2-7|TRBV6-5|NA|NA
TGTGCCAGCAGGCCACCCGGTACCTACGAGCAGTACTTC
CASRPPGTYEQYF
>TRBJ2-5|TRBV7-2|TRBD2|NA
TGTGCCAGCAGCGTTAGACTAGCGGGGGCCAGGGAGACCCAGTACTTC
CASSVRLAGARETQYF
>TRBJ1-1|TRBV28|TRBD1|NA
TGTGCCAGCAGTTTTAGGGGGACAGGGGCCGATTTTGCTTTCTTT
CASSFRGTGADFAFF
>TRBJ1-2|TRBV4-2|NA|NA
TGTGCCAGCAGCCAAGTTGTGGGGGGAGGCTACACCTTC
CASSQVVGGGYTF
>TRBJ2-2|TRBV9|TRBD1|NA
TGTGCCAGCAGCGTAGTTGGACAGGGGGCGGCCGGGGAGCTGTTTTTT
CASSVVGQGAAGELFF
>TRBJ1-4|TRBV19|NA|NA
TGTGCCAGTAGAAAAGGTGGCGGGGACCAAGGCCTCACTAATGAAAAACTGTTTTTT
CASRKGGGDQGLTNEKLFF
>TRBJ1-1|TRBV5-4|NA|once
TGTGCCAGCAGCCCCGGACAATGGAACACTGAAGCTTTCTTT
CASSPGQWNTEAFF
>TRBJ2-1|TRBV6-5|NA|NA
TGTGCCAGCAGTTACTCGATACAGGCTGAGCAGTTCTTC
CASSYSIQAEQFF
>TRBJ2-2|TRBV19|NA|few
TGTGCCAGTAGTATTGGACAGCCTACCGGGGAGCTGTTTTTT
CASSIGQPTGELFF
>TRBJ2-7|TRBV7-8|TRBD1|NA
TGTGCCAGCAGCTTACAACCGGGACAGGGTAAAGAGGGGCAGTACTTC
CASSLQPGQGKEGQYF
>TRBJ2-1|TRBV5-5|NA|NA
TGTGCCAGCAGCTTAAGGTTGGTAACGGGGTCCTACAATGAGCAGTTCTTC
CASSLRLVTGSYNEQFF
>TRBJ1-2|TRBV6-5|NA|NA
TGTGCCAGCAGATCCACGGGGGGCTACACCTTC
CASRSTGGYTF
>TRBJ2-7|TRBV4-3|NA|NA
TGCGCCAGCAGCCAAGGGTCCGCGACTAGGGACGAGCAGTACTTC
CASSQGSATRDEQYF
>TRBJ2-2|TRBV27|TRBD2|NA
TGTGCCAGCAGACCGGCCCTCTTTACTAGCGGGTCGAACACCGGGGAGCTGTTTTTT
CASRPALFTSGSNTGELFF
>TRBJ2-1|TRBV6-4|TRBD2|NA
TGTGCCAGCAGTGACTTCCCGACTAGCGGGGCCTACAATGAGCAGTTCTTC
CASSDFPTSGAYNEQFF
>TRBJ2-1|TRBV9|TRBD2|once
TGTGCCAGCAGCTCTCCCACTAGCGGAATCGACAATGAGCAGTTCTTC
CASSSPTSGIDNEQFF
>TRBJ2-7|TRBV7-9|TRBD1|NA
TGTGCCAGCAGCTCATCCCGGGACAGAGACTACGAGCAGTACTTC
CASSSSRDRDYEQYF
>TRBJ1-6|TRBV28|NA|NA
TGTGCCAGCTTTTCCCCCCCGCCTAGCTCCACCCTCCACTTT
CASFSPPPSSTLHF